This TCR beta chain was captured by sequencing in a study of blood T cells in healthy people across ages. Overall study findings and caveats: Age advanced and TCR beta diversity per million T cells fell, roughly linearly.

A few counts support this clonotype. Its target is unknown. Per the germline V gene, CDR1 is SEHNR and CDR2 is FQNEAQ (reference sequence). Trimming stripped 6 bases from V and 8 bases from J, with 20 bases between. The CDR3 totals 15 residues. The use of a sample-barcoded 5' primer and a J-beta primer mix characterized a second PCR of about 6 to 11 cycles. TCRdb ran MiXCR on the 5' RACE reads and lists one entry per CDR3 protein. The table includes about 930,000 distinct CDR3 sequences, almost 30% detected once. The sample was also reused in another study, on T cells of mothers and their children. That source adds: The study found slightly higher but non-significant overlap in related versus unrelated mother-child pairs. At a sensitivity of approximately 100 clones per million clonotypes, no persistent microchimeric T cell clones appeared.

This chain connects TRBV7-9 to TRBJ2-1, with a weak D call TRBD1 (6 bases). The material sequenced was blood. This sequence originates from a woman in her thirties or forties in good health. CDR3 in DNA: TGTGCCAGCAGTCGACCCGGACAGAGCCCTCATGAGCAGTTCTTC. It is translated as CASSRPGQSPHEQFF.